Shown below are 20 T cell receptor beta chains from a single sample sequenced in a study of cytotoxic CD8 clonotypes in ibrutinib-treated CLL. Repertoires were generated with immunoSEQ multiplex PCR, while TCRdb's copy carries only in-frame clones and drops some. The data hold around 330,000 clones, with roughly 70% observed a single time. The source material was PBMCs, sampled after 36 months of ibrutinib treatment. All receptors derive from a human donor with chronic lymphocytic leukemia.

CDR3 DNA sequence: TGTGCCAGCAGGTCGGGACATACGGGCGGGGGCTACACCTTC. It is translated as CASRSGHTGGGYTF. The rearrangement joins TRBV6-5 to TRBJ1-2; D possibly corresponds to TRBD1 (6 bases). CDR3 length: 14 amino acids. Germline V gene data show CDR1 as MNHEY and CDR2 as SVGAGI. V lost 6 bases, J lost 8 bases, and 19 bases lay in between.

This clone was detected only a few times. This chain joins TRBV23-1 and TRBJ2-7, with D perhaps matching TRBD1 (5 bases). TRBV23-1 is sorted into the ORF group, with uncertain function. This CDR3 region has 12 residues. V shed 3 bases and J shed 6 bases, with 9 bases lying between them. CDR3 DNA: TGCGCCAGCAGTCACCAGGGTGGCGAGCAGTACTTC. It is translated as CASSHQGGEQYF.

This clone appeared a few times. The rearrangement joins TRBV7-3 to TRBJ2-1; D is unclear. V lost 5 bases and J 6 bases, leaving 11 bases between the germline ends. CDR1 SGHTA and CDR2 FQGTGA come from the germline V gene. The CDR3 spans 13 residues. The CDR3 loop is CASSNGFFNEQFF. The CDR3 DNA follows: TGTGCCAGCAGCAATGGGTTCTTCAATGAGCAGTTCTTC.

V usage is TRBV5-4 and J usage is TRBJ2-7; 7 nucleotides match TRBD2. J lost 1 base, V lost 0 bases, and 7 bases had no gene match. Germline CDR1 SGHNT, CDR2 YYREEE (reference sequence). The CDR3 length is 16 residues. In DNA form, the CDR3 reads TGTGCCAGCAGCTTGGCAGCGGGGCCGCTTTCCTACGAGCAGTACTTC. Its translation is CASSLAAGPLSYEQYF.

This chain links TRBV4-1 with TRBJ2-3; TRBD2 matches at 11 bases. Per germline, CDR1 MGHRA and CDR2 YSYEKL. The ends lost 0 bases at V and 6 bases at J; junction bases unmatched: 14. The CDR3 length is 19 residues. CDR3 residues: CASSQDPPPLAGVADTQYF. CDR3 DNA sequence: TGCGCCAGCAGCCAAGATCCCCCCCCACTAGCGGGGGTAGCGGATACGCAGTATTTT.

This chain connects TRBV13 to TRBJ2-7; no reliable D call. The CDR3 contains 12 residues. V lost 1 base to trimming and J lost 5 bases, with 6 bases between them. CDR1 and CDR2 from the germline V gene are PRHDT and FYEKMQ (reference sequence). CDR3 residues: CASSLVWDEQYF. The CDR3 coding sequence is TGTGCCAGCAGCTTAGTCTGGGACGAGCAGTACTTC.

J is TRBJ1-2 and V is TRBV2; TRBD1 is a possible D gene (5 bases). There are 16 residues in the CDR3. The germline V gene has CDR1 SNHLY and CDR2 FYNNEI. Trimming left V 8 bases short and J 7 bases short, with 26 bases between. The CDR3 sequence: CASAAPTGGTVGGYTF. CDR3 DNA: TGTGCCAGCGCTGCCCCAACTGGGGGGACGGTAGGTGGCTACACCTTC.

The V and J genes are TRBV29-1 and TRBJ2-1, with D maybe TRBD1 (5 bases). V lost 5 bases to trimming and J lost 5 bases, with 19 bases between them. Germline CDR1 SQVTM, CDR2 ANQGSEA. This CDR3 spans 15 amino acids. CDR3 loop: CSVPDRRAVDNEQFF. The CDR3 nucleotides are TGCAGCGTTCCGGACCGCAGGGCGGTAGACAATGAGCAGTTCTTC.

This chain joins TRBV5-1 and TRBJ2-1; no clear D. There are 15 residues in the CDR3. V lost 0 bases, J lost 4 bases, and 11 bases lay in between. The germline V gene has CDR1 SGHRS and CDR2 YFSETQ. The CDR3 spells CASSLVADLYNEQFF. In DNA, the CDR3 is TGCGCCAGCAGCTTGGTTGCGGATTTATACAATGAGCAGTTCTTC. The full variable domain, completed using reference TRBV5-1 and TRBJ2-1, is KAGVTQTPRYLIKTRGQQVTLSCSPISGHRSVSWYQQTPGQGLQFLFEYFSETQRNKGNFPGRFSGRQFSNSRSEMNVSTLELGDSALYLCASSLVADLYNEQFFGPGTRLTVL.

The sample holds a few counts of this clone. The chain carries TRBV7-9 and TRBJ1-4; 7 bases fit TRBD1. J gave up 5 bases and V 6 bases, and 6 bases lay outside the gene matches. From germline, CDR1 is SEHNR and CDR2 FQNEAQ (reference sequence). CDR3 length equals 14 residues. The CDR3 protein is CASSFTGENEKLFF. The CDR3 bases are TGTGCCAGCAGTTTTACAGGGGAGAATGAAAAACTGTTTTTT.

This CDR3 reads CASRETGQYEQYF. The CDR3, as DNA: TGTGCCAGCAGAGAGACAGGGCAGTACGAGCAGTACTTC. V usage is TRBV2 and J usage is TRBJ2-7; 7 nucleotides align to TRBD1. This CDR3 has 13 amino acids. Trimming cost V 6 bases and J 4 bases; bases outside gene matches: 6. The V gene's germline CDR1 is SNHLY and CDR2 FYNNEI.

In this sample, this clone turned up a few times. The V gene is TRBV19, the J gene TRBJ2-7; possibly TRBD2 for D (6 bases). CDR1 and CDR2 (germline): LNHDA, SQIVND (reference sequence). The V gene lost 3 bases and the J gene lost 3 bases, with 12 bases spanning the gap. This CDR3 is 14 amino acids long. The CDR3 DNA is TGTGCCAGTAGTATCTGGGCGGGGCTCTACGAGCAGTACTTC. Its protein is CASSIWAGLYEQYF.

This chain uses TRBV7-2 with TRBJ1-1; TRBD1 aligns across 8 bases. CDR3 length equals 15 residues. Germline V gives CDR1 SGHTA, CDR2 FQGNSA. V was pared by 5 bases and J by 7 bases, with 12 bases of the junction left unmatched. CDR3 region: CASSAYSGTGGEAFF. CDR3 nucleotides: TGTGCCAGCAGCGCGTATTCCGGGACAGGCGGTGAAGCTTTCTTT.

J is TRBJ1-1 and V is TRBV10-3; D may be TRBD1 (5 bases). Trimming left V 4 bases short and J 3 bases short, with 6 bases between. The CDR3 is made up of 12 amino acids. Germline V gives CDR1 ENHRY, CDR2 SYGVKD. The CDR3 DNA follows: TGTGCCATCAGTGTGGGGGACACTGAAGCTTTCTTT. This encodes CAISVGDTEAFF.

DNA of the CDR3: TGTGCCAGCAGCTTGATCACAGGGGGTCCCTACGAGCAGTACTTC. Translating gives CASSLITGGPYEQYF. The V gene is TRBV5-4, the J gene TRBJ2-7, with TRBD1 matching over 8 bases. The trim removed 1 base at V and 2 bases at J, leaving 5 bases unmatched. Germline V gene sequence: CDR1 SGHNT, CDR2 YYREEE (reference sequence). The CDR3 is made up of 15 amino acids.

The chain joins TRBV13 to TRBJ2-7; the D gene is possibly TRBD1 (6 bases). CDR1 and CDR2 (germline): PRHDT, FYEKMQ (reference sequence). V shed 5 bases and J shed 4 bases, with 15 bases lying between them. This CDR3 contains 14 residues. This CDR3 reads CASSTTGTRYEQYF. The CDR3 DNA reads as TGTGCCAGCAGCACCACAGGGACGCGGTACGAGCAGTACTTC.

This clone was observed a few times. This sequence joins TRBV7-9 and TRBJ1-2; 9 bases map to TRBD1. There are 15 residues in the CDR3. V trimming: 5 bases; J trimming: 3 bases; junction bases outside the gene matches: 7. The V gene's germline CDR1 is SEHNR and CDR2 FQNEAQ (reference sequence). The CDR3 DNA follows: TGTGCCAGCAGCCCCCGGGACAGGGCCTACTATGGCTACACCTTC. Translation: CASSPRDRAYYGYTF.

The chain joins TRBV4-1 to TRBJ2-7, with 10 nucleotides matching TRBD1. The V gene's germline CDR1 is MGHRA and CDR2 YSYEKL. The CDR3 spans 18 residues. Unmatched junction bases numbered 15, after V lost 2 bases and J lost 5 bases. In DNA, the CDR3 is TGCGCCAGCAGCCAAAGGGGAGCCGGGACAGGGGCGGGCGACGAGCAGTACTTC. Amino acids: CASSQRGAGTGAGDEQYF.

This sequence joins TRBV29-1 and TRBJ2-1; D is possibly TRBD1 (5 bases). CDR1 is SQVTM and CDR2 is ANQGSEA in the germline V gene. Between the trimmed V and J ends, which lost 5 bases and 10 bases, there was a span of 18 bases. This CDR3 is built from 13 residues. In DNA, the CDR3 is TGCAGCGTTCCAGAACGGACATTCCTCGAGCAGTTCTTC. Protein: CSVPERTFLEQFF.

The rearrangement uses TRBV29-1 and TRBJ2-3, with D maybe TRBD1 (6 bases). In germline, CDR1 is SQVTM, CDR2 ANQGSEA. The CDR3 spans 13 residues. With 6 bases removed from V and 3 bases from J, the gap between germline ends came to 13 bases. DNA of the CDR3: TGCAGCGTCTACGGACAGTTTACAGATACGCAGTATTTT. Encoded protein: CSVYGQFTDTQYF.